These 32 T cell receptor beta chains came from one sample sequenced in a study of T cell repertoires in cytomegalovirus infection. TCRdb itself ran the reads through MiXCR, one entry per CDR3 protein. The sample lists 400,000 or so distinct CDR3 sequences; 15% to 20% were seen once. The sample taken for sequencing was PBMCs. The receptors here all came from a human donor in good health (CMV status not recorded). Some clones in this sample may be carry-over from other donors' samples.

The chain recombines TRBV6-6 with TRBJ2-7; D remains ambiguous. Trimming removed 2 bases at V and 1 base at J, with 9 bases between. The CDR3 is 14 amino acids. Germline V gives CDR1 MNHNY, CDR2 SVGAGI (reference sequence). The CDR3 DNA sequence: TGTGCCAGCAGTTACGTAATTAAGTCCTACGAGCAGTACTTC. It codes for CASSYVIKSYEQYF.

The rearrangement uses TRBV5-1 and TRBJ2-5, with D perhaps assigned TRBD1 or TRBD2 (5 bases each). Trimming removed 3 bases at V and 4 bases at J, with 19 bases between. Per germline, CDR1 SGHRS and CDR2 YFSETQ. The CDR3 extends over 16 amino acids. The CDR3 nucleotides are TGCGCCAGCAGCTACGCCGGGACGGTGGAAGGAGAGACCCAGTACTTC. Translation gives CASSYAGTVEGETQYF.

This clonotype was found a few times. V and J are TRBV3-1 and TRBJ1-2; D remains ambiguous. The germline V and J ends were trimmed by 0 bases and 1 base, with 6 bases remaining between them. This CDR3 contains 14 residues. Per the germline V gene, CDR1 is LGHDT and CDR2 is YNNKEL (reference sequence). The CDR3 nucleotides are TGTGCCAGCAGCCAAGACAGGAATAACTATGGCTACACCTTC. Its protein product is CASSQDRNNYGYTF.

Many counts were recorded for this clonotype. The V call is TRBV7-2, the J call TRBJ2-3; the D is unclear. The CDR3 has 14 amino acids. CDR1 is SGHTA, CDR2 FQGNSA, per germline. Deletions cut 5 bases from V and 4 bases from J, with 13 bases between. CDR3 sequence: CASSPPSDSDTQYF. DNA for the CDR3: TGTGCCAGCAGCCCACCCTCTGACTCAGATACGCAGTATTTT.

This chain connects TRBV11-2 to TRBJ2-5, with 9 bases matching TRBD1. Germline CDR1 reads SGHAT; CDR2 reads FQNNGV. This CDR3 has 15 amino acids. V lost 5 bases, J lost 6 bases, and 10 bases stayed unmatched. The CDR3 DNA sequence: TGTGCCAGCAGCAACAACAGGGGGCGCGGGAAGACCCAGTACTTC. This gives the protein CASSNNRGRGKTQYF.

CDR3 sequence: CSVETPGRNGYTF. Written as DNA, the CDR3 is TGCAGCGTTGAAACGCCAGGGAGAAATGGCTACACCTTC. The rearrangement joins TRBV29-1 to TRBJ1-2; a possible D gene is TRBD1 (5 bases). This CDR3 is 13 amino acids long. Trimming took 2 bases from V and 6 from J, leaving 13 bases between them. The V gene's germline CDR1 is SQVTM and CDR2 ANQGSEA.

This clonotype has a count of ten or more. The chain has TRBV7-2 and TRBJ1-5; D gene ambiguous. The V end was cut by 1 base, the J end by 0 bases, with 7 bases between. The CDR3 totals 15 residues. CDR1 SGHTA and CDR2 FQGNSA come from the germline V gene. The CDR3 DNA reads TGTGCCAGCAGCTTAGTACGGAATAGCAATCAGCCCCAGCATTTT. Translating it yields CASSLVRNSNQPQHF.

The chain combines TRBV27 with TRBJ1-3, with 9 nucleotides matching TRBD1. CDR1 and CDR2 (germline): MNHEY, SMNVEV (reference sequence). The length of the CDR3 is 13 residues. V was pared by 5 bases and J by 15 bases, with 11 bases of the junction left unmatched. The CDR3 DNA is TGTGCCAGCAGTCCAGGGACAGGGACAGTTGAATATTTT. Translated, it gives CASSPGTGTVEYF.

V is TRBV2 and J is TRBJ1-1; D not resolved. V was cut by 5 bases and J by 1 base, with 8 bases left in between. There are 13 residues in the CDR3. The germline CDR1 and CDR2 sequences are SNHLY and FYNNEI. The CDR3 loop reads CASSRQWNTEAFF. The CDR3 region has the DNA TGTGCCAGCAGTCGACAATGGAACACTGAAGCTTTCTTT.

The sample holds a few counts of this clonotype. The V call is TRBV6-5, the J call TRBJ1-2; 7 bases agree with TRBD1. CDR1 is MNHEY and CDR2 is SVGAGI in the germline V gene. The CDR3 contains 14 residues. The junction had 12 bases not matched to a gene; V was cut back by 10 bases and J by 4 bases. CDR3 sequence (DNA): TGTGCCACCTCCCAGGGGGGGCTCCCCTATGGCTACACCTTC. Its protein product is CATSQGGLPYGYTF.

The rearrangement joins TRBV7-8 to TRBJ2-3; 7 bases are a match to TRBD2. The germline gives CDR1 SGHVS, CDR2 FQNEAQ. This CDR3 spans 15 amino acids. V lost 3 bases, J lost 0 bases, and 3 bases stayed unmatched. CDR3 DNA sequence: TGTGCCAGCAGCTTCGCTAGCGGAAGCACAGATACGCAGTATTTT. This gives the protein CASSFASGSTDTQYF.

This clonotype has more than one count but fewer than ten. CDR3 residues: CSAKHNGEQFF. The DNA for the CDR3 is TGCAGTGCCAAACACAACGGGGAGCAGTTCTTC. The chain carries TRBV20-1 and TRBJ2-1; D not certain. V gave up 6 bases and J gave up 10 bases, with 13 bases separating them. The CDR3 covers 11 residues. Germline values: CDR1 DFQATT, CDR2 SNEGSKA (reference sequence).

This clonotype was counted only a few times. The chain couples TRBV6-2 or TRBV6-3 to TRBJ2-1, with 8 bases fitting TRBD2. Losses at the gene ends were 0 bases for V and 2 bases for J; bases not matched to a gene: 6. The CDR3 totals 17 residues. CDR1 and CDR2 from the germline V gene are MNHEY and SVGEGT. The CDR3 DNA reads TGTGCCAGCAGTTACTCGTCTTTGGGACTAGCCTACAATGAGCAGTTCTTC. Protein: CASSYSSLGLAYNEQFF.

This clonotype showed up many times. This chain uses TRBV7-2 with TRBJ2-3; 11 bases map to TRBD2. With V trimmed by 5 bases and J by 6 bases, 7 bases remained unmatched. The CDR3 runs 15 residues. Germline V gene lookup returns CDR1 SGHTA and CDR2 FQGNSA. CDR3: CASSLGLAGGDTQYF. For the CDR3, the DNA is TGTGCCAGCAGCCTCGGACTAGCGGGTGGTGATACGCAGTATTTT.

This sequence joins TRBV11-3 and TRBJ2-3, with D perhaps TRBD2 (5 bases). The CDR3 sequence is 16 residues long. Trimming stripped 3 bases from V and 3 bases from J, with 16 bases between. In germline, CDR1 is SGHNT, CDR2 YENEEA. CDR3 sequence: CASSLSWESGTDTQYF. The CDR3 DNA sequence: TGTGCCAGCAGCTTGAGTTGGGAGTCCGGAACAGATACGCAGTATTTT.

The chain carries TRBV5-7 and TRBJ2-1, with no clear D. TRBV5-7 is known as an ORF, though its function is uncertain. V was trimmed by 2 bases and J by 6 bases, leaving 12 bases between them. There are 14 residues in the CDR3. The CDR3 here is CASSFSAKGNEQFF. The CDR3, as DNA: TGTGCCAGCAGCTTCTCCGCGAAGGGCAATGAGCAGTTCTTC.

This clonotype showed up many times. The chain carries TRBV7-2 and TRBJ1-2, with 9 bases lining up with TRBD1. V trimming: 5 bases; J trimming: 2 bases; junction bases outside the gene matches: 3. The CDR3 loop spans 14 amino acids. Germline assignment: CDR1 SGHTA and CDR2 FQGNSA. The CDR3 nucleotides read TGTGCCAGCAGCATAGGACAGGGGAACTATGGCTACACCTTC. Translating it yields CASSIGQGNYGYTF.

Only a few counts were recorded for this clonotype. The chain links TRBV9 to TRBJ2-3; D remains ambiguous. The CDR3 runs to 15 residues. V gave up 3 bases and J gave up 0 bases, with 11 bases separating them. CDR1 SGDLS and CDR2 YYNGEE come from the germline V gene. As DNA, the CDR3 is TGTGCCAGCAGCGGCACTTCCCCTAGCACAGATACGCAGTATTTT. The encoded protein is CASSGTSPSTDTQYF.

The chain carries TRBV6-2 or TRBV6-3 and TRBJ2-7; possibly TRBD1 for D (5 bases). This CDR3 comprises 15 residues. Germline V gene lookup returns CDR1 MNHEY and CDR2 SVGEGT. Trimming stripped 6 bases from V and 3 bases from J, with 18 bases between. CDR3 in amino acids: CASRTGQFPYYEQYF. Written as DNA, the CDR3 is TGTGCCAGCAGAACCGGACAATTCCCCTACTACGAGCAGTACTTC.

There are many counts of this clonotype. This sequence joins TRBV19 and TRBJ1-2, with D unclear. V lost 5 bases and J 7 bases, leaving 23 bases between the germline ends. The germline CDR1 and CDR2 sequences are LNHDA and SQIVND (reference sequence). CDR3 size: 16 residues. The CDR3 region is CASSPPLKGPFGGYTF. CDR3 sequence (DNA): TGTGCCAGTAGTCCGCCCCTGAAGGGCCCTTTCGGTGGCTACACCTTC.

This clonotype was seen repeatedly, ten times or more. The chain links TRBV7-8 to TRBJ2-3; 7 bases are shared with TRBD2. This CDR3 is built from 15 residues. Germline assignment: CDR1 SGHVS and CDR2 FQNEAQ. Losses at the gene ends were 5 bases for V and 3 bases for J; bases not matched to a gene: 8. DNA of the CDR3: TGTGCCAGCAGCCCTCTTCAGGGAGGGACAGATACGCAGTATTTT. Its translation is CASSPLQGGTDTQYF.

The sample holds many counts of this clonotype. The chain recombines TRBV7-2 with TRBJ1-1, with TRBD1 matching 8 bases. Germline CDR1 and CDR2: SGHTA and FQGNSA. This CDR3 spans 15 amino acids. The V and J ends lost 3 bases and 10 bases, in that order; junction bases with no gene match: 13. The CDR3 DNA follows: TGTGCCAGCAGCTTCCCCGGACAGGGTCCAGGAGGAGCTTTCTTT. Protein sequence: CASSFPGQGPGGAFF.

There are a few counts of this clonotype. The chain recombines TRBV20-1 with TRBJ2-5; the match to TRBD2 covers 12 bases. This CDR3 spans 15 amino acids. Germline-derived CDR1 and CDR2 are DFQATT and SNEGSKA (reference sequence). Losses at the gene ends were 4 bases for V and 1 base for J; bases not matched to a gene: 4. The CDR3 protein is CSATTSGGRQETQYF. In DNA, the CDR3 is TGCAGTGCTACAACTAGCGGGGGGCGCCAAGAGACCCAGTACTTC.

This sequence joins TRBV6-2 or TRBV6-3 and TRBJ2-1; D remains unclear. V lost 0 bases, J lost 7 bases, and 13 bases lay in between. Germline CDR1 and CDR2: MNHEY and SVGEGT. The CDR3 has 15 amino acids. CDR3: CASSYSIPGGNEQFF. The DNA of the CDR3 is TGTGCCAGCAGTTACTCGATACCCGGTGGGAATGAGCAGTTCTTC.

This clonotype occurred many times. This chain links TRBV5-1 with TRBJ2-1; D could derive from TRBD1 or TRBD2 (5 bases each). Germline V gene sequence: CDR1 SGHRS, CDR2 YFSETQ. Trimming stripped 4 bases from V and 4 bases from J, with 12 bases between. The length of the CDR3 is 14 residues. Here the CDR3 reads CASSRDEAYNEQFF. CDR3 sequence (DNA): TGCGCCAGCAGCCGGGACGAGGCTTACAATGAGCAGTTCTTC.

J is TRBJ1-1 and V is TRBV11-2; TRBD1 agrees at 8 bases. The CDR3 spans 20 residues. With V trimmed by 3 bases and J by 1 base, 19 bases remained unmatched. Per germline, CDR1 SGHAT and CDR2 FQNNGV. CDR3 region: CASSFYRQGKGNKWNTEAFF. The CDR3 DNA follows: TGTGCCAGCAGCTTCTACCGACAGGGGAAAGGTAATAAATGGAACACTGAAGCTTTCTTT.

At least ten counts were recorded for this clonotype. V usage is TRBV6-1 and J usage is TRBJ2-5; D gene unclear. CDR1 MNHNS and CDR2 SASEGT come from the germline V gene. The CDR3 length is 14 residues. Trimming shortened V by 5 bases and J by 3 bases, and 13 bases separated the two germline ends. The DNA of the CDR3 is TGTGCCAGCAGTCAAGTCGGCCTAAAAGAGACCCAGTACTTC. It yields the protein CASSQVGLKETQYF.

This sequence joins TRBV28 and TRBJ1-2; TRBD1 is a possible D gene (5 bases). The ends were cut back, 2 bases at V and 7 bases at J, with 20 bases in the middle. The CDR3 is 16 amino acids. Germline CDR1 reads MDHEN; CDR2 reads SYDVKM. The CDR3 DNA reads TGTGCCAGCAGTTTAGGTGGGGCCCTGTTCTCCGGTGGCTACACCTTC. Residues: CASSLGGALFSGGYTF.

A few counts support this clonotype. The V and J genes are TRBV10-3 and TRBJ2-3; 7 positions agree with TRBD2. The ends lost 0 bases at V and 3 bases at J; junction bases unmatched: 3. CDR3 length: 15 amino acids. CDR1 and CDR2 from the germline V gene are ENHRY and SYGVKD. The CDR3 sequence: CAISESLAVTDTQYF. The CDR3 DNA reads as TGTGCCATCAGTGAGTCGCTAGCGGTAACAGATACGCAGTATTTT.

This chain uses TRBV7-8 with TRBJ1-5, with D possibly TRBD1 on 5 matching bases. Germline CDR1 SGHVS, CDR2 FQNEAQ. The V end lost 1 base, the J end lost 0 bases, and 10 bases lay between the germline ends. The CDR3 has 16 residues. CDR3 amino acids: CASSLVAGDSNQPQHF. CDR3 coding DNA: TGTGCCAGCAGCTTAGTTGCGGGGGATAGCAATCAGCCCCAGCATTTT.

The V gene is TRBV12-5, the J gene TRBJ2-1; D not resolved. The CDR3 spans 15 residues. Germline V lookup: CDR1 LGHNT, CDR2 FRNRAP. The V and J ends lost 6 bases and 7 bases respectively, with 19 bases between them. CDR3 bases: TGTGCTAGTGGCACCTCTTCCCAGCCCAAAAATGAGCAGTTCTTC. This codes for CASGTSSQPKNEQFF.

This clonotype has ten or more counts. V is TRBV7-8 and J is TRBJ2-7; 10 bases align to TRBD1. V shed 3 bases, J shed 5 bases, and the junction held 7 bases outside the gene matches. The germline CDR1 and CDR2 sequences are SGHVS and FQNEAQ. The CDR3 sequence is 15 residues long. Here the CDR3 reads CASSFGQGEIDEQYF. The CDR3 coding sequence is TGTGCCAGCAGCTTCGGACAGGGGGAGATCGACGAGCAGTACTTC.